This TCR beta chain derives from a study of early T cells in non-severe SARS-CoV-2 infection. Study-wide context: RNA in bulk from unsorted whole blood was sequenced, and chains were unpaired.

Attached unique molecular identifiers marked individual cDNA molecules. One entry per CDR3 protein results from TCRdb running MiXCR on the 5' RACE reads. Of just under 65,000 distinct CDR3 sequences listed, approximately 9.2% were seen once; the top ten hold around an eighth. The junction had 17 bases not matched to a gene; V was cut back by 4 bases and J by 5 bases. This CDR3 is built from 18 residues. In germline, CDR1 is MGHRA, CDR2 YSYEKL. There are many counts of this clonotype. The V call is TRBV4-1, the J call TRBJ2-5, with 9 bases matching TRBD1. This clonotype was obtained from an adult who was a healthcare worker with PCR-confirmed SARS-CoV-2 infection or an uninfected control (not recorded which). Material: whole blood, obtained at baseline. The chain's CDR3 is CASSPLGQGPTSRETQYF. The CDR3, as DNA: TGCGCCAGCAGCCCTTTAGGACAGGGGCCTACGAGCAGGGAGACCCAGTACTTC.